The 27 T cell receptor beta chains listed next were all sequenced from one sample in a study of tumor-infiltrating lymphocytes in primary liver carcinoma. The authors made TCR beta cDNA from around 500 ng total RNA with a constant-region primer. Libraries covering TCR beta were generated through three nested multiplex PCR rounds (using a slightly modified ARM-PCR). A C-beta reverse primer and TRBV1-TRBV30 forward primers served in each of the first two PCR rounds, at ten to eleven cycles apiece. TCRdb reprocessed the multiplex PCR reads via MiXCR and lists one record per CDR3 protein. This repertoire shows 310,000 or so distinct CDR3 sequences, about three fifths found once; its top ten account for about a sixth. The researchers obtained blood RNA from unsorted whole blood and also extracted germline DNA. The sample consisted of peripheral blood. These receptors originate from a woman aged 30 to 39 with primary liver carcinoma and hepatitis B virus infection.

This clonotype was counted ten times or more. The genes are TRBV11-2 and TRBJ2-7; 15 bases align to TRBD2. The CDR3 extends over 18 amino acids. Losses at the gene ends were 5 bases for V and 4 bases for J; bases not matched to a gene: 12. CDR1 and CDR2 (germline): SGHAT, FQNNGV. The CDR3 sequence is CASSIGLAGGPWVYEQYF. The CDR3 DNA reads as TGTGCCAGCAGCATAGGACTAGCGGGAGGGCCTTGGGTGTACGAGCAGTACTTC.

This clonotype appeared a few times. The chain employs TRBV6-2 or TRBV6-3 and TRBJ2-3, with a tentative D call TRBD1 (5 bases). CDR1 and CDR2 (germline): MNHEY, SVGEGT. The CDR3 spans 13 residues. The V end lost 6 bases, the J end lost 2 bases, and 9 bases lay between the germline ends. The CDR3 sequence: CASRPGFTDTQYF. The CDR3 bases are TGTGCCAGCAGACCAGGGTTCACAGATACGCAGTATTTT.

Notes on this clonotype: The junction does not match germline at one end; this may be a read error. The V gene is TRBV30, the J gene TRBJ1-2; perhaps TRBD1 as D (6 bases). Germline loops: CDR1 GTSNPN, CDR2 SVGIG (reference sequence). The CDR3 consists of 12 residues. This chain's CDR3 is CGWSGGPGGYTF. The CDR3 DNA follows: TGTGGCTGGAGCGGGGGCCCAGGCGGCTACACCTTC.

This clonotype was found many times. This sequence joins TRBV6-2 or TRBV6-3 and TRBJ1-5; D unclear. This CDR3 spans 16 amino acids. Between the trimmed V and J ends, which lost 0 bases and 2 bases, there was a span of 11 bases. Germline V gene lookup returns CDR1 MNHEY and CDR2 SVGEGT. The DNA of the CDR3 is TGTGCCAGCAGTTACTCGCGTAGGGCTGGCAATCAGCCCCAGCATTTT. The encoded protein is CASSYSRRAGNQPQHF.

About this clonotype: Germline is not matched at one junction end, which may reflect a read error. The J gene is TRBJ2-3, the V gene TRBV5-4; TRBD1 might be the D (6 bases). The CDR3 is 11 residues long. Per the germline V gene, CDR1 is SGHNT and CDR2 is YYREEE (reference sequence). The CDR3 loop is CGTRDTDAQYF. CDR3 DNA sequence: TGTGGCACGAGGGACACAGATGCGCAGTATTTT. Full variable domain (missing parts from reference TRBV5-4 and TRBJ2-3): ETGVTQSPTHLIKTRGQQVTLRCSSQSGHNTVSWYQQALGQGPQFIFQYYREEENGRGNFPPRFSGLQFPNYSSELNVNALELDDSALYLCGTRDTDAQYFGPGTRLTVL.

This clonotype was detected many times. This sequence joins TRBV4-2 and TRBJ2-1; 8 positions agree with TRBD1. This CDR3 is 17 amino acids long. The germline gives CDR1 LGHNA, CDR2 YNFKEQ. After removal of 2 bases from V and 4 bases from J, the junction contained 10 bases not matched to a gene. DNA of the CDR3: TGTGCCAGCAGCCAAACCTCGGCAGGGGGCGCGTACAATGAGCAGTTCTTC. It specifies CASSQTSAGGAYNEQFF.

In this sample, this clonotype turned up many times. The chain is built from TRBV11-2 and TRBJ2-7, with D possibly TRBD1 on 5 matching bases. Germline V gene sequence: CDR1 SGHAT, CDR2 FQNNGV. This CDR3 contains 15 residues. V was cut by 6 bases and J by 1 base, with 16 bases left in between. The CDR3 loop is CASRGRGSISYEQYF. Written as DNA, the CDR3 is TGTGCCAGCAGGGGAAGGGGTTCGATTTCCTACGAGCAGTACTTC.

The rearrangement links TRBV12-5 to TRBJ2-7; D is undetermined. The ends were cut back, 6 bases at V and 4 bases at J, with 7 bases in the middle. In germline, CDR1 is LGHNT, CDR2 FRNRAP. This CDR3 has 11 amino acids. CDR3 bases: TGTGCTAGTGGCCGAACATACGAGCAGTACTTC. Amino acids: CASGRTYEQYF.

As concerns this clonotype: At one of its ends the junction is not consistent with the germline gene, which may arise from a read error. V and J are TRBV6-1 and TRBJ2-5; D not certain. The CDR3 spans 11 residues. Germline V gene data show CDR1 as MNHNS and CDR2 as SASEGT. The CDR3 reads CTSSESRTQYF. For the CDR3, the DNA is TGTACCAGCAGTGAATCAAGGACCCAGTACTTC.

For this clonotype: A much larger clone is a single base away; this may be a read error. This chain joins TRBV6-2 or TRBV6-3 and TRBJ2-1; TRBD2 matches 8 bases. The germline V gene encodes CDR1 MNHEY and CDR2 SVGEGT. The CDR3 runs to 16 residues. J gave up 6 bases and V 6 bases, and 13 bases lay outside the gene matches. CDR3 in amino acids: CASRAPGGGFANEQFF. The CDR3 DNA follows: TGTGCCAGCAGGGCCCCGGGAGGGGGATTCGCCAATGAGCAGTTCTTC.

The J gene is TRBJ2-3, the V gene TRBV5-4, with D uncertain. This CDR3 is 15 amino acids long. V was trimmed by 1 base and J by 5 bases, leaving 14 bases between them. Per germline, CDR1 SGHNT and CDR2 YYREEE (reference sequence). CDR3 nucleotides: TGTGCCAGCAGCTTGTGGGGTGTGGTAGGAGATACGCAGTATTTT. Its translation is CASSLWGVVGDTQYF.

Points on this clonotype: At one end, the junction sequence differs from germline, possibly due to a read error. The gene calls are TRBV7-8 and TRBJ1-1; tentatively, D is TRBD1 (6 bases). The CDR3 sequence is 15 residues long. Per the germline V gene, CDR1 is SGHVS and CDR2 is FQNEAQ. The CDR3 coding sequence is TGTGCCAGCAGGGACAACAGGGAAGGTAGGACTGTAGCTTTCTTT. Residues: CASRDNREGRTVAFF.

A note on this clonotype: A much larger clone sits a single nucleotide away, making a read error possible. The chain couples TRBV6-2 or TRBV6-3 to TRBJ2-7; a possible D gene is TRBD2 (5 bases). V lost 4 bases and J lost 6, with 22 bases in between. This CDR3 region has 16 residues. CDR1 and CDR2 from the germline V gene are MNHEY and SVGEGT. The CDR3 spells CASSSLLEWSTSEQYF. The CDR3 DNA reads TGTGCCAGCAGTTCCCTACTTGAGTGGTCAACTAGCGAGCAGTACTTC.

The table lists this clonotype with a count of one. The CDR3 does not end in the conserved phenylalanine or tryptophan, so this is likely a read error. Here the CDR3 DNA reads TGTGCCACCCCTCAGGGGGATCTAGCGGCTGGGCAGGAGACCCAGTACCTC. Its translation is CATPQGDLAAGQETQYL. The gene calls are TRBV24-1 and TRBJ2-5, with D perhaps TRBD1 or TRBD2 (7 bases each). Trimming removed 9 bases at V and 5 bases at J, with 27 bases between. The CDR3 consists of 17 residues. Germline CDR1 KGHDR, CDR2 SFDVKD.

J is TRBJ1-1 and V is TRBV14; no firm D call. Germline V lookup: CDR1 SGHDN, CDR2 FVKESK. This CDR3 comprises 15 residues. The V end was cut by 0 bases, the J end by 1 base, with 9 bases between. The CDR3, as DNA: TGTGCCAGCAGCCAAGATCGAGGTTCGAACACTGAAGCTTTCTTT. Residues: CASSQDRGSNTEAFF. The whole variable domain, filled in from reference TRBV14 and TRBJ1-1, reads EAGVTQFPSHSVIEKGQTVTLRCDPISGHDNLYWYRRVMGKEIKFLLHFVKESKQDESGMPNNRFLAERTGGTYSTLKVQPAELEDSGVYFCASSQDRGSNTEAFFGQGTRLTVV.

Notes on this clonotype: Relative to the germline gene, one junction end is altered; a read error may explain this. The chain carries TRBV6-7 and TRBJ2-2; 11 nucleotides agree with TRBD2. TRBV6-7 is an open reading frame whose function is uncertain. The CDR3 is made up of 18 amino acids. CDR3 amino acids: CANSYPKPGLAVTGELFF. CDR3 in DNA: TGTGCCAACAGTTACCCTAAACCGGGACTAGCGGTCACCGGGGAGCTGTTTTTT.

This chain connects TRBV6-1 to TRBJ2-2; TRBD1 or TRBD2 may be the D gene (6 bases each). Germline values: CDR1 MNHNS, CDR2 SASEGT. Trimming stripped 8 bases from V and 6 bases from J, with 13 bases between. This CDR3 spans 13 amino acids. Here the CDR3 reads CASRKGGAGELFF. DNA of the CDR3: TGTGCCAGCCGAAAGGGGGGCGCCGGGGAGCTGTTTTTT.

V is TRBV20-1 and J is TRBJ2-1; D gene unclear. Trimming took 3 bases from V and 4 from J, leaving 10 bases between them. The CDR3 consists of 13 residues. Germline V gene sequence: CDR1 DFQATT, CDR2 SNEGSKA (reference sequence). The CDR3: CSARQHTYNEQFF. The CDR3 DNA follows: TGCAGTGCTAGGCAACATACATACAATGAGCAGTTCTTC.

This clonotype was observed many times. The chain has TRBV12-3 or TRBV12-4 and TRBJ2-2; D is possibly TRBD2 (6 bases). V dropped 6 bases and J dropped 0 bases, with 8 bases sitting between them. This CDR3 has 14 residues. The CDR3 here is CASSGLSNTGELFF. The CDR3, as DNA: TGTGCCAGCAGCGGACTATCGAACACCGGGGAGCTGTTTTTT.

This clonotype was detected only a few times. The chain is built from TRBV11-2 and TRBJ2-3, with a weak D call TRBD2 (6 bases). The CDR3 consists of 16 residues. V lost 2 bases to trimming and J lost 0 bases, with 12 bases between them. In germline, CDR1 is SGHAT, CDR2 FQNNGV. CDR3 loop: CASSLCGALSTDTQYF. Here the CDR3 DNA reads TGTGCCAGCAGCTTATGCGGGGCCCTAAGCACAGATACGCAGTATTTT.

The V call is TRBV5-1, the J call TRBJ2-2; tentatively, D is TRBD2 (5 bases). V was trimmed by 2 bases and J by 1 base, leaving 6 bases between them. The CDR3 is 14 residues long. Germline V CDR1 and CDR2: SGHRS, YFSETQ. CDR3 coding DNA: TGCGCCAGCAGCTTTGGAGGGAACACCGGGGAGCTGTTTTTT. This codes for CASSFGGNTGELFF.

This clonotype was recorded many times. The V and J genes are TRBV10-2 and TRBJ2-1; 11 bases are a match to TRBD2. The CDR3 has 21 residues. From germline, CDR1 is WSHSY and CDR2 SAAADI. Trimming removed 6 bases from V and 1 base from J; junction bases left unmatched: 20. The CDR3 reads CASSGSRSIAGGHGSYNEQFF. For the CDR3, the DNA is TGCGCCAGCAGCGGGTCCCGGTCGATAGCGGGAGGGCATGGTTCCTACAATGAGCAGTTCTTC.

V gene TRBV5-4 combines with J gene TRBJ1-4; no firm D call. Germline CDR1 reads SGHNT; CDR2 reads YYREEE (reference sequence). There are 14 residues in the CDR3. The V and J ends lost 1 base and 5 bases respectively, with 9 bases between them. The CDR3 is CASSLKGPNEKLFF. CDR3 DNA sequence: TGTGCCAGCAGCTTGAAGGGTCCCAATGAAAAACTGTTTTTT. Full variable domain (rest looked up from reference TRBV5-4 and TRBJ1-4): ETGVTQSPTHLIKTRGQQVTLRCSSQSGHNTVSWYQQALGQGPQFIFQYYREEENGRGNFPPRFSGLQFPNYSSELNVNALELDDSALYLCASSLKGPNEKLFFGSGTQLSVL.

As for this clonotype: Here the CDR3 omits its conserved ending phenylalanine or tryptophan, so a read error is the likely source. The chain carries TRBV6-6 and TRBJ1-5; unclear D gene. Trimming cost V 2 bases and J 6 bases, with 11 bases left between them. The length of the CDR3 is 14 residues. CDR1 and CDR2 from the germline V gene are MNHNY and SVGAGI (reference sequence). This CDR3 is CASSYNSESQPQHS. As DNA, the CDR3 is TGTGCCAGCAGTTACAATTCGGAGAGTCAGCCCCAGCATTCT.

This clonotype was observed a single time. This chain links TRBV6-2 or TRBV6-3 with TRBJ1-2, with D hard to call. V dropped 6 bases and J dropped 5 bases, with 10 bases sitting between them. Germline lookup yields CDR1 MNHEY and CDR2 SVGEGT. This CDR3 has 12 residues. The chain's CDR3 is CASSPQSYGYTF. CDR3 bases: TGTGCCAGCAGCCCCCAAAGTTATGGCTACACCTTC.

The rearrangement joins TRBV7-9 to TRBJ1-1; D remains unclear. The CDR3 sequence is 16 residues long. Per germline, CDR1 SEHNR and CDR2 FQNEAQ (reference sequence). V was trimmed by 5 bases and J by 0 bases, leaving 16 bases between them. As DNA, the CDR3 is TGTGCCAGCAGCCCAACGATTGGGGAGATGAACACTGAAGCTTTCTTT. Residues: CASSPTIGEMNTEAFF.

CDR3 sequence: CASSRQHRTGTGELFF. In DNA, the CDR3 is TGTGCCAGCAGCCGGCAACACAGGACGGGCACCGGGGAGCTGTTTTTT. The gene calls are TRBV5-5 and TRBJ2-2, with D perhaps matching TRBD1 (5 bases). This CDR3 has 16 amino acids. Looked up from germline, CDR1 is SGHKS and CDR2 is YYEKEE (reference sequence). With 4 bases removed from V and 4 bases from J, the gap between germline ends came to 17 bases.